The T cell receptor (beta chain) under discussion was sequenced for a study of patients and donors after allogeneic stem cell transplantation. Between the trimmed V and J ends, which lost 4 bases and 1 base, there was a span of 8 bases. The CDR3 is 14 residues long. In germline, CDR1 is SNHLY, CDR2 FYNNEI. This clonotype was detected once. TCRdb reprocessed the RT-PCR reads via MiXCR and lists one record per CDR3 protein. This sample has roughly 190,000 distinct CDR3 sequences, with more than 35% found just once. The chain carries TRBV2 and TRBJ2-1, with D possibly being TRBD1 (6 bases). The source material was blood, either unsorted or a sorted T cell fraction (not recorded which). This TCR derives from a human donor who was either an allogeneic HSCT recipient or a stem cell or donor lymphocyte infusion donor (not recorded which). It is not recorded whose cells these are; they may come from a transplant donor. The CDR3 DNA sequence: TGTGCCAGCAGTGCAGGGGTTTCCTACAATGAGCAGTTCTTC. This codes for CASSAGVSYNEQFF.